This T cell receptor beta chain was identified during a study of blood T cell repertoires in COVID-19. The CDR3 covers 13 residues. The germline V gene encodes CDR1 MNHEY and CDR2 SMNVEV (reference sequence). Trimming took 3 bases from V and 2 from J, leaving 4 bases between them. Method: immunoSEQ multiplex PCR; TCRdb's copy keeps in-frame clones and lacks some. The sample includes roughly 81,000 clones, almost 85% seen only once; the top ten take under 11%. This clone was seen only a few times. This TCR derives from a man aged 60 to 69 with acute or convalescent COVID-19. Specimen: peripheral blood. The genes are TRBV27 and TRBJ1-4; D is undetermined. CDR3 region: CASSFGTNEKLFF. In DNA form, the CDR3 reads TGTGCCAGCAGTTTCGGGACTAATGAAAAACTGTTTTTT.